A selection of T cell receptor beta chains follows, all from one sample in a study of OX40 agonist ivuxolimab in advanced cancers. Using immunoSEQ multiplex PCR, the repertoire was profiled, and TCRdb retains in-frame clones only, with some absent. The sample shows 90,000 to 100,000 clones, about 85% of them seen only once. The sequenced sample was CD4+ or CD8+ T cells sorted from blood, obtained in a trial of the OX40 agonist ivuxolimab. Receptor source: an adult with an advanced solid tumor such as melanoma, head and neck, liver or kidney cancer. Each CDR3 is given without its conserved first and last residue.

>TRBV7-2
ASSLAYAGGRYEQY
>TRBV7-8
ASSLGPYINYEQY
>TRBV6-4
ASRSPQGTQY
>TRBV10-1
ASTSGYPNTGELF
>TRBV30
AWSGGSVETQY
>TRBV5-1
ASSSTGLPEKLF
>TRBV21-1
ASSKGTASSGANVLT
>TRBV19
ASSISGQGHNEQF
>TRBV7-9
ASTAEGGNGYT
>TRBV23-1
ASSPSGTYLAKNIQY